These T cell receptor beta chains were read from a single sample in a study of shared clonotypes between healthy human individuals. Sequencing was performed with immunoSEQ multiplex PCR; in TCRdb, only in-frame clones are kept and a portion is missing. This table holds approximately 1.9 million clones, approximately 92% found once. The sample consisted of naive CD8+ T cells from PBMCs. These receptors all stem from a man between 18 and 35 years old in good health. Some clones in this sample may be carry-over from other donors' samples. Both conserved end residues are part of each CDR3. Fields, in order: J gene, clone size, V gene, D gene, CDR3 DNA, CDR3 protein. The D gene is left open where the match is weak. Size is omitted from some rows. Given values are once, few, many or a class for expanded clones.

j_gene: TRBJ2-3; abundance: .; v_gene: TRBV7-9; d_gene: TRBD2; CDR3nt: TGTGCCATGGGGCTAGCGGGTAGCACAGATACGCAGTATTTT; CDR3aa: CAMGLAGSTDTQYF
j_gene: TRBJ1-1; abundance: .; v_gene: TRBV28; d_gene: TRBD1; CDR3nt: TGTGCCAGCAGTTGGACAGGGAGGAGGACTGAAGCTTTCTTT; CDR3aa: CASSWTGRRTEAFF
j_gene: TRBJ1-4; abundance: .; v_gene: TRBV9; d_gene: .; CDR3nt: TGTGCCAGCAGCGTAGCCGGAACGGGGGGGAGTTCTGAAAAACTGTTTTTT; CDR3aa: CASSVAGTGGSSEKLFF
j_gene: TRBJ2-1; abundance: once; v_gene: TRBV29-1; d_gene: .; CDR3nt: TGCAGCGTTGTTGCCGACAATGAGCAGTTCTTC; CDR3aa: CSVVADNEQFF
j_gene: TRBJ1-5; abundance: .; v_gene: TRBV27; d_gene: .; CDR3nt: TGTGCCAGCCGGTCAGGGTTCGGCAATCAGCCCCAGCATTTT; CDR3aa: CASRSGFGNQPQHF
j_gene: TRBJ2-7; abundance: few; v_gene: TRBV10-1; d_gene: .; CDR3nt: TGCGCCAGCAGTGAGACGCGGGGTTTGGACGAGCAGTACTTC; CDR3aa: CASSETRGLDEQYF
j_gene: TRBJ1-1; abundance: .; v_gene: TRBV28; d_gene: TRBD1; CDR3nt: TGTGCCAGCGTCCGGGACAGGGAGGTAAAGACTTTCTTT; CDR3aa: CASVRDREVKTFF
j_gene: TRBJ2-1; abundance: .; v_gene: TRBV6-5; d_gene: .; CDR3nt: TGTGCCAGCAACCCCAGGGGAGCCTCCTACAATGAGCAGTTCTTC; CDR3aa: CASNPRGASYNEQFF
j_gene: TRBJ2-7; abundance: .; v_gene: TRBV18; d_gene: TRBD2; CDR3nt: TGTGCCAGCTCACCACTTGGGACTAGCGGGTTCTACGAGCAGTACTTC; CDR3aa: CASSPLGTSGFYEQYF
j_gene: TRBJ2-3; abundance: .; v_gene: TRBV4-3; d_gene: .; CDR3nt: TGCGCCAGCAGCCAAGATGGCGTAGTCGGGAAGCAGGGGCCTAGCACAGATACGCAGTATTTT; CDR3aa: CASSQDGVVGKQGPSTDTQYF
j_gene: TRBJ1-5; abundance: few; v_gene: TRBV19; d_gene: TRBD1; CDR3nt: TGTGCCAGTAGTATTGGAGGACAGGGAGGGCAGCCCCAGCATTTT; CDR3aa: CASSIGGQGGQPQHF
j_gene: TRBJ2-3; abundance: .; v_gene: TRBV29-1; d_gene: .; CDR3nt: TGCAGCGTTGATTCGGATAGTGGCACAGATACGCAGTATTTT; CDR3aa: CSVDSDSGTDTQYF
j_gene: TRBJ2-1; abundance: .; v_gene: TRBV2; d_gene: .; CDR3nt: TGTGCCAGCAGGGCGGCGGAGGGGATAGAGTACAATGAGCAGTTCTTC; CDR3aa: CASRAAEGIEYNEQFF
j_gene: TRBJ2-1; abundance: .; v_gene: TRBV29-1; d_gene: .; CDR3nt: TGCAGCGTCGCCGGCGGCAGCTCCTACAATGAGCAGTTCTTC; CDR3aa: CSVAGGSSYNEQFF
j_gene: TRBJ2-7; abundance: .; v_gene: TRBV6-1; d_gene: .; CDR3nt: TGTGCCAGCAGGAACATCGTAGGTTACGAGCAGTACTTC; CDR3aa: CASRNIVGYEQYF